This TCR beta chain was recorded in a study of graft-versus-host responses after intestinal transplantation (dated by TCRdb to 2020 to 2023). For the wider study: The transplants that recipients received were multivisceral, liver-intestinal, or isolated intestinal. Instead of going to the commercial service, samples from a few later patients were sequenced in-house on an Illumina MiSeq and processed with MiXCR. Donor T cell macrochimerism was defined as a peak of at least 4% donor T cells among recipient peripheral blood mononuclear cells. After intestinal transplantation, graft-versus-host and host-versus-graft alloreactive T cell clones were followed in the graft, circulation and bone marrow using bulk TCR-beta CDR3 sequencing. To identify alloreactive clones, pre-transplant mixed lymphocyte reaction products were sequenced and compared with unstimulated pre-transplant donor and recipient T cells. The cohort enrolled 24 intestinal transplant recipients including one retransplant, and a few patients lacking pretransplant specimens were excluded. Every recipient was given anti-thymocyte globulin induction, then maintenance tacrolimus and steroids for two to three years.

Receptors were amplified or captured by the immunoSEQ multiplex PCR assay. For most patients, genomic DNA was isolated with the Qiagen DNeasy Blood and Tissue Kit and shipped frozen to Adaptive Biotechnologies for TCR sequencing. Adaptive Biotechnologies carried out high-throughput TCR-beta CDR3 sequencing of genomic DNA for most patients. As for the original processing: TCR sequencing data for approximately 19 patients were retrieved from Adaptive's ImmunoSEQ software; a few other patients were processed with MiXCR and VDJtools. CD4 versus CD8 sorting errors were corrected by removing sequences found in both subsets at a frequency ratio below 5:1. CDR3 nucleotide sequences shared by donor and recipient were removed because the origin of these sequences could not be assigned. To count as alloreactive, a clone needed at least 2-fold expansion over unstimulated cells and a minimum CFSE-low frequency of 0.002% (template counts) or 0.001% (read counts). Clones detected in sequenced pre-transplant spleen, lymph node, or MLR CFSE-low populations of the donor or recipient were defined as mappable. Cumulative frequency of alloreactive clones was calculated as a percentage of all sequences weighted by copy number. Not all clones reach the TCRdb copy of this immuneACCESS table, which keeps in-frame sequences only. Checked studies attribute under half of the gap to unresolved V genes and leave the rest unexplained. D and trimming were read from the DNA, whereas the V and J calls and clone size are those reported in that table. The sample includes 7,400 or so clones, with around 35% observed a single time. The top ten clonotypes cover roughly 3.5% of the sample.

The research as a whole found: Early after transplant, peak levels of circulating GvH clones were found to be associated with declines in HvG clones. The relatively low number and heterogeneity of intestinal transplant patients limited the conclusions. GvH clones turned up in recipient bone marrow, with some appearing earlier in ileal mucosa or blood, a pattern consistent with an intestinal mucosal origin. In the allografts of patients with donor T cell macrochimerism, GvH to HvG T cell clonal ratios were high.

Concerning this clone: Base qualities are missing; no much larger clone stands one base away.

V lost 2 bases and J lost 3 bases, and the count of bases not matched to a germline gene is 12. CDR1 is given as MGHRA and CDR2 as YSYEKL, both from the germline V gene. The CDR3 covers 18 residues, taking in both the cysteine and the phenylalanine. Only the CDR3 portion is preserved as DNA: 54 bases, with reading frame beginning at the first base. According to the study, the label for this sample's time point signals: cells obtained before transplantation from donor or recipient. Mixed lymphocyte reactions plated approximately 200,000 CFSE-labeled pre-transplant responders with approximately 200,000 irradiated violet-dye-labeled stimulators and were cultured for five to seven days. After the mixed lymphocyte reaction, proliferating CD3+CD4+CFSE-low and CD3+CD8+CFSE-low responder cells were FACS-sorted on a BD Influx sorter.

The sequence is built from TRBV4-1 and TRBJ2-7; a stretch of 11 junction bases matches TRBD2. The sequence derives from a human patient who was an organ donor for intestinal transplantation. The input for sequencing was alloreactive CD8+ T cells from a mixed lymphocyte reaction culture, taken before transplantation. The cell subset or site tag for this specimen amounts to: CFSE-low proliferating T cells sorted from roughly six-day pre-transplant mixed lymphocyte reaction (GvH or HvG direction). The nucleotide sequence is given as TGCGCCAGCAGCCAAAATAGCGGGAGGGCCACAATATACTACGAGCAGTACTTC. Its translation is CASSQNSGRATIYYEQYF.